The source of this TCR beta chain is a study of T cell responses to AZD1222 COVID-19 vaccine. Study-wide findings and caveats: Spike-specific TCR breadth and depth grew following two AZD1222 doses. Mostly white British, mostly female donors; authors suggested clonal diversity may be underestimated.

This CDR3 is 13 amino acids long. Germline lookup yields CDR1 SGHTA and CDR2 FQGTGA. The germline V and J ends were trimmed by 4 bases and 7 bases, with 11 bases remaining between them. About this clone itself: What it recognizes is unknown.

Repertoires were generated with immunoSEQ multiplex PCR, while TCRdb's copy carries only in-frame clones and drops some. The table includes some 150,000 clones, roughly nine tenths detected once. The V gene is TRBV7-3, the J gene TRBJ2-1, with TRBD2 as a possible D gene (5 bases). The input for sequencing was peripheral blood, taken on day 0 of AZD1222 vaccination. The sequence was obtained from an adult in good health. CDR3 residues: CASSSTGGNEQFF. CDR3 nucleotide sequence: TGTGCCAGCAGCTCCACGGGCGGGAATGAGCAGTTCTTC.